This TCR beta chain was sequenced during a study of shared T cell receptors in the human thymus. This CDR3 region has 19 residues. Germline V gene data show CDR1 as MGHRA and CDR2 as YSYEKL. V was pared by 1 base and J by 3 bases, with 23 bases between. Method: immunoSEQ multiplex PCR; TCRdb's copy keeps in-frame clones and lacks some. This sample carries hundreds of thousands of clones, around nine tenths of them seen once, and the ten largest clones take 0.01%. The same data also contributed to another study, on human thymus T cells.

Input material: thymocytes. This chain uses TRBV4-1 with TRBJ2-3, with a tentative D call TRBD2 (6 bases). The receptor was derived from a boy under three years old with a congenital heart defect. CDR3: CASSQGWTGRVRGTDTQYF. In DNA, the CDR3 is TGCGCCAGCAGCCAAGGTTGGACGGGCCGGGTTCGGGGGACAGATACGCAGTATTTT.